The entry below describes one T cell receptor beta chain. The authors' processing: Cell counts per sample came from amplifying reference gene primers. The method was immunoSEQ multiplex PCR; TCRdb's version includes in-frame clones alone and lacks a portion of them. The V and J calls and clone size were taken over from that table, and D and trimming were inferred from the DNA. The sample records approximately 220,000 clones, 65% to 85% being singletons. The CDR3 spans 15 residues. V dropped 6 bases and J dropped 7; count of bases not matched to a gene: 11. Germline V lookup: CDR1 SGHDT, CDR2 YYEEEE. These data originate in a study of blood T cell repertoires in COVID-19. As for the study in general: The analysed material was cDNA or gDNA that came from T cells, B-cell-depleted T cells, or PBMCs.

The sample comprised peripheral blood. The chain combines TRBV5-6 with TRBJ1-5; TRBD1 agrees at 9 bases. This clonotype originated in a woman aged 80 or older with acute or convalescent COVID-19. The CDR3 coding sequence is TGTGCCAGCAACAAACAGGGGGCAGGTCGACAGCCCCAGCATTTT. Residues: CASNKQGAGRQPQHF.